The 20 T cell receptor beta chains in this list originate from one sample, sequenced in a study of CD8+CD57+ T cells in acquired aplastic anemia. Flow cytometry had shown expanded CD8+CD57+ cells in the patients chosen for sequencing. The template for TCR beta VDJ and CDR3 sequence profiling was genomic DNA. TCRdb reanalysed the reads using MiXCR and keeps one entry per CDR3 protein. The repertoire consists of about 160,000 distinct CDR3 sequences, with 70% to 75% occurring once and the leading ten covering 40% to 55%. Source material: sorted CD4+, CD8+, or CD8+CD57+ T cells (not recorded which) from PBMCs. All receptors come from a human donor with aplastic anemia.

The chain uses TRBV5-6 and TRBJ2-7, with D maybe TRBD2 (5 bases). CDR1 is SGHDT and CDR2 is YYEEEE in the germline V gene. The CDR3 consists of 15 residues. V dropped 2 bases and J dropped 2 bases, with 14 bases sitting between them. The CDR3: CASSFRTDFAYEQYF. CDR3 DNA sequence: TGTGCCAGCAGCTTTCGGACGGACTTTGCCTACGAGCAGTACTTC.

CDR3 in amino acids: CASSLAGLAGSQYF. In DNA, the CDR3 is TGTGCCAGCAGTTTAGCAGGACTAGCGGGGTCTCAGTACTTC. The V and J genes are TRBV12-3 or TRBV12-4 and TRBJ2-5, with 12 positions matching TRBD2. This CDR3 region has 14 residues. V was pared by 0 bases and J by 11 bases, with 4 bases of the junction left unmatched.

The chain links TRBV19 to TRBJ1-5; TRBD1 matches 7 bases. The germline gives CDR1 LNHDA, CDR2 SQIVND (reference sequence). V shed 4 bases and J 0 bases; nucleotides not matched to a gene: 6. The CDR3 is made up of 16 amino acids. CDR3 loop: CASSNRGLSSNQPQHF. CDR3 bases: TGTGCCAGTAGTAACAGGGGATTAAGTAGCAATCAGCCCCAGCATTTT.

The gene calls are TRBV15 and TRBJ2-5; 14 positions agree with TRBD2. The V segment lost 5 bases and the J segment 7 bases; nucleotides outside the gene matches: 9. The germline V gene has CDR1 LNHNV and CDR2 YYDKDF (reference sequence). CDR3 length: 16 amino acids. As DNA, the CDR3 is TGTGCCACCAGCGGATACTCCGGGACTAGCGGGGGGACCCAGTACTTC. This sequence encodes CATSGYSGTSGGTQYF.

V usage is TRBV12-3 or TRBV12-4 and J usage is TRBJ2-1, with 7 bases that match TRBD1. This CDR3 comprises 14 residues. The junction had 8 bases not matched to a gene; V was cut back by 6 bases and J by 6 bases. CDR3 protein: CASSQDHRGNEQFF. The CDR3 DNA reads TGTGCCAGCAGCCAAGACCACAGGGGCAATGAGCAGTTCTTC.

The gene calls are TRBV25-1 and TRBJ2-1; D is unresolved. This CDR3 is 12 amino acids long. The germline V gene encodes CDR1 MGHDK and CDR2 SYGVNS. Trimming pared 4 bases from V and 5 bases from J, leaving 6 bases between. The CDR3 protein is CASSGVNNEQFF. Here the CDR3 DNA reads TGTGCCAGCAGTGGGGTGAACAATGAGCAGTTCTTC. Together with reference TRBV25-1 and TRBJ2-1, the CDR3 gives the full variable domain: EADIYQTPRYLVIGTGKKITLECSQTMGHDKMYWYQQDPGMELHLIHYSYGVNSTEKGDLSSESTVSRIRTEHFPLTLESARPSHTSQYLCASSGVNNEQFFGPGTRLTVL.

This chain uses TRBV7-3 with TRBJ2-3; D may correspond to TRBD1 or TRBD2 (5 bases each). Germline values: CDR1 SGHTA, CDR2 FQGTGA. Trimming shortened V by 4 bases and J by 6 bases, and 14 bases separated the two germline ends. The CDR3 covers 14 residues. CDR3: CASSSGPGLDTQYF. The CDR3 coding sequence is TGTGCCAGCAGCTCGGGACCTGGACTGGATACGCAGTATTTT.

The rearrangement uses TRBV2 and TRBJ2-7, with 7 bases identical to TRBD1. V trimming: 5 bases; J trimming: 4 bases; junction bases outside the gene matches: 5. Germline V gene lookup returns CDR1 SNHLY and CDR2 FYNNEI. This CDR3 comprises 13 residues. The CDR3 is CASSLGQRYEQYF. The CDR3 DNA is TGTGCCAGCAGTTTGGGACAGAGGTACGAGCAGTACTTC.

The chain is built from TRBV29-1 and TRBJ1-1; TRBD1 matches at 7 bases. Germline V gene lookup returns CDR1 SQVTM and CDR2 ANQGSEA. This CDR3 has 14 amino acids. With V trimmed by 3 bases and J by 5 bases, 9 bases remained unmatched. The CDR3 reads CSVDAGGFYTEAFF. The CDR3 nucleotides read TGCAGCGTTGACGCAGGGGGATTTTATACTGAAGCTTTCTTT.

The V and J genes are TRBV12-3 or TRBV12-4 and TRBJ2-5; 10 bases fit TRBD2. V trimming: 5 bases; J trimming: 2 bases; junction bases outside the gene matches: 2. This CDR3 comprises 14 residues. The CDR3 protein is CASSPTSGQETQYF. CDR3 coding DNA: TGTGCCAGCAGTCCGACTAGCGGGCAAGAGACCCAGTACTTC.

The V call is TRBV7-9, the J call TRBJ2-3, with 7 bases matching TRBD1. Trimming removed 8 bases from V and 7 bases from J; junction bases left unmatched: 15. This CDR3 comprises 15 residues. CDR1 SEHNR and CDR2 FQNEAQ come from the germline V gene (reference sequence). The CDR3 bases are TGTGCCAGCGGACTCCACCGGGACAGCGAATATACGCAGTATTTT. It translates to CASGLHRDSEYTQYF.

The rearrangement links TRBV9 to TRBJ2-5; no reliable D call. CDR1 SGDLS and CDR2 YYNGEE come from the germline V gene. V lost 7 bases, J lost 1 base, and 8 bases lay in between. The CDR3 totals 12 residues. The CDR3 reads CASSTGQETQYF. In DNA, the CDR3 is TGTGCCAGCTCGACGGGCCAAGAGACCCAGTACTTC.

This clonotype was found once. This chain connects TRBV25-1 to TRBJ1-2, with 10 bases identical to TRBD1. V dropped 6 bases and J dropped 4; count of bases not matched to a gene: 5. Germline-derived CDR1 and CDR2 are MGHDK and SYGVNS. CDR3 length: 14 amino acids. The CDR3, as DNA: TGTGCCAGCAGCTACCGGACAGGGGGCTATGGCTACACCTTC. It yields the protein CASSYRTGGYGYTF.

This clonotype was counted between two and nine times. V and J are TRBV20-1 and TRBJ2-2; D remains unclear. CDR3 length equals 16 residues. Between the trimmed V and J ends, which lost 1 base and 3 bases, there was a span of 15 bases. Germline-derived CDR1 and CDR2 are DFQATT and SNEGSKA (reference sequence). The CDR3 DNA is TGCAGTGCTAGAGCCACGCCCAGCAGCGACACCGGGGAGCTGTTTTTT. Protein: CSARATPSSDTGELFF.

This clonotype was observed a few times. The rearrangement joins TRBV7-9 to TRBJ1-2, with D uncertain. The CDR3 length is 14 residues. Trimming cost V 1 base and J 4 bases, with 10 bases left between them. Germline lookup yields CDR1 SEHNR and CDR2 FQNEAQ (reference sequence). The CDR3 sequence: CASSLDGPSYGYTF. CDR3 DNA sequence: TGTGCCAGCAGCTTAGACGGACCGAGCTATGGCTACACCTTC. Complete variable domain (other parts from reference TRBV7-9 and TRBJ1-2): DTGVSQNPRHKITKRGQNVTFRCDPISEHNRLYWYRQTLGQGPEFLTYFQNEAQLEKSRLLSDRFSAERPKGSFSTLEIQRTEQGDSAMYLCASSLDGPSYGYTFGSGTRLTVV.

V is TRBV6-6 and J is TRBJ2-2; TRBD1 matches at 8 bases. V gave up 3 bases and J gave up 2 bases; unmatched junction bases: 5. The CDR3 length is 16 residues. Germline V gives CDR1 MNHNY, CDR2 SVGAGI (reference sequence). This chain's CDR3 is CASSYSTGANTGELFF. DNA of the CDR3: TGTGCCAGCAGTTATTCGACAGGGGCAAACACCGGGGAGCTGTTTTTT.

J is TRBJ2-1 and V is TRBV30; D unclear. From germline, CDR1 is GTSNPN and CDR2 SVGIG (reference sequence). The CDR3 contains 11 residues. Trimming cost V 0 bases and J 10 bases, with 7 bases left between them. The CDR3 nucleotides read TGTGCCTGGAGTGTACTGCGGGAGCAGTTCTTC. Translating gives CAWSVLREQFF.

In the case of this clonotype: The junction departs from the called germline gene at one end, perhaps through a read error. The V call is TRBV7-3, the J call TRBJ2-2; D call uncertain. The CDR3 totals 15 residues. Germline-derived CDR1 and CDR2 are SGHTA and FQGTGA. CDR3 nucleotide sequence: TGTGCCAGCAGCCTAACAAACGCGAACACCGGGGAGCTGTTTTTT. Translation gives CASSLTNANTGELFF.

The chain uses TRBV20-1 and TRBJ2-7; D perhaps matches TRBD1 (5 bases). CDR3 length: 13 amino acids. V shed 8 bases and J shed 0 bases, with 14 bases lying between them. Germline values: CDR1 DFQATT, CDR2 SNEGSKA (reference sequence). The CDR3 protein is CSSTGLTSYEQYF. In DNA form, the CDR3 reads TGCAGTAGTACAGGTTTAACCTCCTACGAGCAGTACTTC.

The chain recombines TRBV19 with TRBJ2-7; 7 positions agree with TRBD2. CDR1 LNHDA and CDR2 SQIVND come from the germline V gene (reference sequence). J gave up 4 bases and V 3 bases, and 6 bases lay outside the gene matches. The CDR3 consists of 14 residues. This CDR3 is CASSISLAEYEQYF. CDR3 DNA: TGTGCCAGTAGTATTTCCCTAGCGGAATACGAGCAGTACTTC.